Listed below are T cell receptor beta chains from one sample, sequenced in a study of cytomegalovirus exposure and HLA in healthy donors. Assay used: immunoSEQ multiplex PCR; TCRdb lists only in-frame clones, some missing. The listing contains about 100,000 clones. The specimen sequenced was PBMCs. The origin of the receptors is a man aged 45-65 years in good health and CMV-seronegative. The CDR3 runs from the conserved cysteine through the conserved F or W. D genes are given only for firm matches.

J,D,V,DNA,CDR3
TRBJ1-4,TRBD1,TRBV23-1,TGCGCCAGCAGTCAGCGATCCATGCTGGGACAGGGGGATCAGCCAACTAATGAAAAACTGTTTTTT,CASSQRSMLGQGDQPTNEKLFF
TRBJ2-5,.,TRBV10-2,TGCGCCAGCAGTGAGTTACTAACCCAAGAGACCCAGTACTTC,CASSELLTQETQYF
TRBJ1-1,.,TRBV5-1,TGCGCCAGCACCCTTGGACGGGTCGCGGGCACTGAAGCTTTCTTT,CASTLGRVAGTEAFF
TRBJ2-2,TRBD1,TRBV5-6,TGTGCCAGCAGCGGCCGGGACAGCAACACCGGGGAGCTGTTTTTT,CASSGRDSNTGELFF
TRBJ2-7,.,TRBV11-2,TGTGCCAGCAGCTTAGATTTAACACAGGATTACCTCTCCTACGAGCAGTACTTC,CASSLDLTQDYLSYEQYF
TRBJ2-7,.,TRBV5-5,TGTGCCAGCAGCTTGAACCCCGTGAGCACAGACTACGAGCAGTACTTC,CASSLNPVSTDYEQYF
TRBJ2-7,.,TRBV6-1,TGTGCCAGCAGTGAGGGCCCCTACGAGCAGTACTTC,CASSEGPYEQYF
TRBJ2-2,.,TRBV11-3,TGTGCCAGCAGCTTAGCAGGTATCGGGGAGCTGTTTTTT,CASSLAGIGELFF
TRBJ2-7,TRBD2,TRBV9,TGTGCCAGCAGCGGTGGGCGGGAGATCTACGAGCAGTACTTC,CASSGGREIYEQYF
TRBJ2-7,.,TRBV19,TGTGCCAGTAGTATAGGCGGACAAGCCTACGAGCAGTACTTC,CASSIGGQAYEQYF
TRBJ1-2,.,TRBV6-6,TGTGCCAGCAGTCTGACAGATGGAGACTATGGCTACACCTTC,CASSLTDGDYGYTF
TRBJ1-1,TRBD1,TRBV7-9,TGTGCCAGCAGCCAAACAGGGGCTGGGACTGAAGCTTTCTTT,CASSQTGAGTEAFF
TRBJ2-1,TRBD1,TRBV4-1,TGCGCCAGCAGCCATGAAAATACCGGGACAGGGAGTGACAATGAGCAGTTCTTC,CASSHENTGTGSDNEQFF
TRBJ1-1,TRBD1,TRBV7-9,TGTGCCAGCAGAGGTACAGGGGAGACTGAAGCTTTCTTT,CASRGTGETEAFF
TRBJ1-2,TRBD1,TRBV7-9,TGTGCCAGCAGCCGCGGGACAGTCTATGGCTACACCTTC,CASSRGTVYGYTF
TRBJ2-6,.,TRBV4-3,TGCGCCAGCAGCCAAGGGAGGGGGCCTGACAGGTCGAACGGGGCCAACGTCCTGACTTTC,CASSQGRGPDRSNGANVLTF
TRBJ2-5,.,TRBV10-1,TGCGCCAGCAGTGGACAGGTAGGAAAGACCCAGTACTTC,CASSGQVGKTQYF
TRBJ2-5,TRBD2,TRBV5-1,TGCGCCAGCAGCTTAGGGACTAGCGGGAGGGCCGGGGAGACCCAGTACTTC,CASSLGTSGRAGETQYF
TRBJ1-1,TRBD1,TRBV5-4,TGTGCCAGCAGCATACGACAGGGGTGGAACACTGAAGCTTTCTTT,CASSIRQGWNTEAFF
TRBJ2-3,TRBD1,TRBV18,TGTGCCAGCTCACCCGGGACAGGGGTCACAGATACGCAGTATTTT,CASSPGTGVTDTQYF
TRBJ1-1,TRBD1,TRBV5-5,TGTGCCAGCAGCCGGGGACAGCTCCTGAACACTGAAGCTTTCTTT,CASSRGQLLNTEAFF
TRBJ1-1,.,TRBV2,TGTGCCAGCAGTTTCAGGGGAACTGAAGCTTTCTTT,CASSFRGTEAFF
TRBJ2-7,TRBD2,TRBV4-2,TGTGCCAGCAGCCAAGGCGGACTAGCGGGAGTCTACGAGCAGTACTTC,CASSQGGLAGVYEQYF
TRBJ1-2,.,TRBV29-1,TGCAGCGCTCGGGAGGCAACCAACTATGGCTACACCTTC,CSAREATNYGYTF